Listed here is a single TCR beta chain. Its antigen is not identified. This specimen comes from a study of T cells after yellow fever vaccination. Background on the study: SMART-Seq v4 Ultra Low Input handled preparation of low-cell-number fractions.

Synthesis of TCR cDNA relied on 5'RACE template switching, which attached a universal primer site and UMIs. MiXCR, run by TCRdb on the 5' RACE reads, gives a single entry per CDR3 protein. The sample holds about 350,000 distinct CDR3 sequences, roughly 12% seen once. This CDR3 contains 15 residues. J was trimmed by 2 bases and V by 3 bases; bases with no gene match: 7. Germline CDR1 LGHNA, CDR2 YNFKEQ. General study findings and limits: Subsequent booster samples again held most clones from primary vaccination (more than 95% CD4, roughly 88% CD8).

The clonotype comes from a man aged 18 to 29 who received the YFV17D yellow fever vaccine. The rearrangement joins TRBV4-2 to TRBJ2-7; 7 nucleotides agree with TRBD1. Specimen: PBMCs, collected on the day of the first yellow fever vaccination. The chain's CDR3 is CASSHSGTVAYEQYF. The CDR3 DNA reads TGTGCCAGCAGCCATTCCGGGACAGTAGCCTACGAGCAGTACTTC.